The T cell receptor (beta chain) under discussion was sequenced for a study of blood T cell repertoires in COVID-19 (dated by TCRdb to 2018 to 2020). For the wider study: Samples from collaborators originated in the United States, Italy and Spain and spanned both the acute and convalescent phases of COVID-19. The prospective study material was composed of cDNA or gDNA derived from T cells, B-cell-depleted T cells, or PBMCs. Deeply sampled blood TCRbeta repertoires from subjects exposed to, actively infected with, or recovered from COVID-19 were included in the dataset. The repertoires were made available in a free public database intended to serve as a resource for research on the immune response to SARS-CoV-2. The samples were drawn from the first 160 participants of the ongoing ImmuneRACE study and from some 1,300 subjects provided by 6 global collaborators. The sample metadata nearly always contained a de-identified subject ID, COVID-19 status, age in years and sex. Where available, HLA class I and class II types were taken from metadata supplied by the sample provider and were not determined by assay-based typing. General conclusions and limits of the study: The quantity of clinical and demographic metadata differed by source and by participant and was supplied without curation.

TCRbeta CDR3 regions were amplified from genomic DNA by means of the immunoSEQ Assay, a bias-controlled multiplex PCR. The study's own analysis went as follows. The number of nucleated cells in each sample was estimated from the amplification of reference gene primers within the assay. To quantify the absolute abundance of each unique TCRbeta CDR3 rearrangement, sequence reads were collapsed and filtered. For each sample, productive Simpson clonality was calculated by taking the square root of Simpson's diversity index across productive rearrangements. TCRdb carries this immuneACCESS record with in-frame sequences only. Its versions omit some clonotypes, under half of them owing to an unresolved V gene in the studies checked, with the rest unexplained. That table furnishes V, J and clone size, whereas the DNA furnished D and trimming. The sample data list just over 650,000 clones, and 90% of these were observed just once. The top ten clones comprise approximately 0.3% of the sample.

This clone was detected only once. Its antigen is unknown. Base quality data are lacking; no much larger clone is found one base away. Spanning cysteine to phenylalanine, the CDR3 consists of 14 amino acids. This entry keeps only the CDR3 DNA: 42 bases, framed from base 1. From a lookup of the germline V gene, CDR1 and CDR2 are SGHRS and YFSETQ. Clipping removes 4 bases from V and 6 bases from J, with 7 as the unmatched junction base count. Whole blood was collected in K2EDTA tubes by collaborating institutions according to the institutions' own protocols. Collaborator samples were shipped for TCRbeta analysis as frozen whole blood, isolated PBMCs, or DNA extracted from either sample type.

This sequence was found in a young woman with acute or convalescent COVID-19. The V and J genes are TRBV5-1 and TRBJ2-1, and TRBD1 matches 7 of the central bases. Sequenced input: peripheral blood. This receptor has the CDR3 CASSPGTVGNEQFF. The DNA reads TGCGCCAGCAGCCCCGGGACAGTGGGCAATGAGCAGTTCTTC. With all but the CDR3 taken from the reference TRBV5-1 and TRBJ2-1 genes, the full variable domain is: KAGVTQTPRYLIKTRGQQVTLSCSPISGHRSVSWYQQTPGQGLQFLFEYFSETQRNKGNFPGRFSGRQFSNSRSEMNVSTLELGDSALYLCASSPGTVGNEQFFGPGTRLTVL.